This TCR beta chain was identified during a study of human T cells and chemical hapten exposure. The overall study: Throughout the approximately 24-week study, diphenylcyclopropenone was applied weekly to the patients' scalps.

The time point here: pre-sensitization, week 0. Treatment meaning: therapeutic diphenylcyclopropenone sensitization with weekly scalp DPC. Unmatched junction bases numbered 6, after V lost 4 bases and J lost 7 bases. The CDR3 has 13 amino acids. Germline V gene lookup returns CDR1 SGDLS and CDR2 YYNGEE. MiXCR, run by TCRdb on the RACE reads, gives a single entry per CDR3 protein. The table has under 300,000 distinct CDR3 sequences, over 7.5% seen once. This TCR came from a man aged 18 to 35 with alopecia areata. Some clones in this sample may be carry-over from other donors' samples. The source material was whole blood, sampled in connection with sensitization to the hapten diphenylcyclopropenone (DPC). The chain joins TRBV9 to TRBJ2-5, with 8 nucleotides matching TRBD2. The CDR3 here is CASSPTSGGTQYF. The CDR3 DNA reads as TGTGCCAGCAGCCCCACTAGCGGTGGGACCCAGTACTTC.